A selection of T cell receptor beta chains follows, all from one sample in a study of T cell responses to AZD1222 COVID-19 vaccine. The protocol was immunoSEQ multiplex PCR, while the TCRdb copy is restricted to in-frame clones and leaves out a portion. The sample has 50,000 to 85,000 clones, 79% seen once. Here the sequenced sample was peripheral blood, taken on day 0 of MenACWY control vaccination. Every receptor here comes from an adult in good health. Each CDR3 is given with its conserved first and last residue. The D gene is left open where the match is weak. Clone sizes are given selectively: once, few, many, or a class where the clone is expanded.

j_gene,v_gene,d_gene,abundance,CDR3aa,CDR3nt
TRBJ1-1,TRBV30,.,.,CARSGTPNTEAFF,TGTGCACGTTCCGGGACACCTAACACTGAAGCTTTCTTT
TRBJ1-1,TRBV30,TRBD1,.,CAWSGTGLTEAFF,TGTGCCTGGAGTGGGACAGGGTTGACTGAAGCTTTCTTT
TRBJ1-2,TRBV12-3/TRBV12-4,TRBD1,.,CASSLGQGYGYTF,TGTGCCAGCAGTTTAGGACAGGGTTATGGCTACACCTTC
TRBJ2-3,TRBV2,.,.,CASTPLADTQYF,TGTGCCAGCACCCCTCTAGCAGATACGCAGTATTTT
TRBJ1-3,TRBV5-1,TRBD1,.,CASSLGTGSGNTIYF,TGCGCCAGCAGCTTGGGGACAGGGTCCGGAAACACCATATATTTT
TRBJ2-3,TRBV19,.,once,CASSIAGYTDTQYF,TGTGCCAGTAGTATCGCAGGGTACACAGATACGCAGTATTTT
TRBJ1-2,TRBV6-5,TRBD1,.,CASSPDRGTNYGYTF,TGTGCCAGCAGCCCCGACAGGGGTACTAACTATGGCTACACCTTC
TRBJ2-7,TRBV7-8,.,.,CASSRGGTYEQYF,TGTGCCAGCAGCCGTGGTGGGACCTACGAGCAGTACTTC
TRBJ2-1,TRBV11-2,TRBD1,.,CASSPQGAFPNEQFF,TGTGCCAGCAGCCCCCAGGGGGCGTTCCCCAATGAGCAGTTCTTC
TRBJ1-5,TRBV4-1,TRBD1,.,CASSADRGSNQPQHF,TGCGCCAGCAGTGCTGACAGGGGAAGCAATCAGCCCCAGCATTTT
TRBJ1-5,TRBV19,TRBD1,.,CASSLSGQGGQPQHF,TGTGCCAGTAGCCTGAGTGGACAGGGCGGTCAGCCCCAGCATTTT
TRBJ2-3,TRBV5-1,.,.,CASSQTSPTDTQYF,TGCGCCAGCAGTCAGACTTCCCCCACAGATACGCAGTATTTT
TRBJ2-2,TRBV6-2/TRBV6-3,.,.,CASSLLRENRELFF,TGTGCCAGCAGCCTTCTCAGGGAGAACCGGGAGCTGTTTTTT
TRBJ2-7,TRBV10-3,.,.,CATSRGSGVYEQYF,TGTGCCACCTCCAGGGGCAGTGGGGTCTACGAGCAGTACTTC
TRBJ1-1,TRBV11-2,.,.,CASSLEVRGAAEAFF,TGTGCCAGCAGCTTAGAAGTTCGAGGGGCCGCTGAAGCTTTCTTT
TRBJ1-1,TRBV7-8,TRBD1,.,CASSPAGQGLGTEAFF,TGTGCCAGCAGCCCAGCGGGACAGGGGTTAGGGACTGAAGCTTTCTTT
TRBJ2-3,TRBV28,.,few,CASSMSRNTDTQYF,TGTGCCAGCAGTATGTCTAGGAACACAGATACGCAGTATTTT
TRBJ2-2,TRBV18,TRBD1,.,CASSGTATGELFF,TGTGCCAGCTCCGGGACAGCGACCGGGGAGCTGTTTTTT
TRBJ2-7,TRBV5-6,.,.,CASSKTSYEQYF,TGTGCCAGCAGCAAAACTAGCTACGAGCAGTACTTC
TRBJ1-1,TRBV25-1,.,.,CASSEYGREGTEAFF,TGTGCCAGCAGTGAATATGGCAGGGAGGGAACTGAAGCTTTCTTT
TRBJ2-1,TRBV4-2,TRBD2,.,CASSQETSGLFNEQFF,TGTGCCAGCAGCCAAGAGACTAGCGGGTTATTCAATGAGCAGTTCTTC
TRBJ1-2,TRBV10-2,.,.,CASAMDSNYGYTF,TGCGCCAGCGCGATGGACAGTAACTATGGCTACACCTTC
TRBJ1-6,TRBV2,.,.,CASSAGLTNSPLHF,TGTGCCAGCAGTGCGGGACTGACTAATTCACCCCTCCACTTT
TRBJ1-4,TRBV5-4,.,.,CASSLELHAEKLFF,TGTGCCAGCAGCTTGGAGTTACATGCTGAAAAACTGTTTTTT
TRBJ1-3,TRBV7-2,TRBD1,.,CASSTRTGGSNTIYF,TGTGCCAGCAGCACGCGGACAGGGGGATCAAACACCATATATTTT
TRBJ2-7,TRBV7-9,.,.,CASSFSAYEQYF,TGTGCCAGCAGCTTCAGCGCCTACGAGCAGTACTTC
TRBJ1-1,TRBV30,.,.,CASSNSMNTEAFF,TGTGCCTCGAGCAACAGCATGAACACTGAAGCTTTCTTT
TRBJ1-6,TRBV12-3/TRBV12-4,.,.,CASSLTSGSPLHF,TGTGCCAGCAGTTTGACATCGGGTTCACCCCTCCACTTT
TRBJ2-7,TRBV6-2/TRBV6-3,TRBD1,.,CASSYYRGYEQYF,TGTGCCAGCAGTTACTACAGGGGCTACGAGCAGTACTTC
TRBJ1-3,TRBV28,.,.,CASSSPTLSGNTIYF,TGTGCCTCATCCTCCCCCACCCTCTCTGGAAACACCATATATTTT
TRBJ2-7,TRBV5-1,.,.,CASRKDFSLLEQYF,TGCGCCAGCAGAAAGGACTTCTCCCTCCTCGAGCAGTACTTC
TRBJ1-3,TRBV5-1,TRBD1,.,CASSLAGGQGAGNTIYF,TGCGCCAGCAGCTTGGCCGGGGGACAGGGTGCTGGAAACACCATATATTTT
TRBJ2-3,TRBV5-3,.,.,CARNLGHLTDTQYF,TGTGCCAGAAACCTAGGACACCTCACAGATACGCAGTATTTT